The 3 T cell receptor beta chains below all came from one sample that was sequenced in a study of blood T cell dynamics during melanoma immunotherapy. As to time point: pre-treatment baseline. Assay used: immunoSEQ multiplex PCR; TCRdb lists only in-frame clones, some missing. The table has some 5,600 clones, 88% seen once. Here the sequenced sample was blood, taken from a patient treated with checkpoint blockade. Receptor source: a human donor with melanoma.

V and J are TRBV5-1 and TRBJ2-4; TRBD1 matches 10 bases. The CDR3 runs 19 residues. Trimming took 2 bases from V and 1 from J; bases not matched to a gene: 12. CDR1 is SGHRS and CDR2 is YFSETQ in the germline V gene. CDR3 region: CASSLDPGQGSLAKNIQYF. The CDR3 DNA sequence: TGCGCCAGCAGCTTAGATCCGGGACAGGGGTCTCTGGCCAAAAACATTCAGTACTTC.

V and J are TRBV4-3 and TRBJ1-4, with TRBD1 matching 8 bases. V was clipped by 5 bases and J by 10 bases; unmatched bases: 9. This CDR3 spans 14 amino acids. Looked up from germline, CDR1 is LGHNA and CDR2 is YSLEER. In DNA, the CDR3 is TGCGCCAGCAGCACAGACAGGGGAGAGGGAAAACTGTTTTTT. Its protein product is CASSTDRGEGKLFF.

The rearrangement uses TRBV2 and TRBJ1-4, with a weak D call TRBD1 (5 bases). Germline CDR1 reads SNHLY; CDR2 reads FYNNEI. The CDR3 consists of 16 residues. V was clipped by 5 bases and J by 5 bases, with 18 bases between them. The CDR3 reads CASSSDPGTLNEKLFF. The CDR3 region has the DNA TGTGCCAGCAGTTCCGATCCAGGGACCTTAAATGAAAAACTGTTTTTT.